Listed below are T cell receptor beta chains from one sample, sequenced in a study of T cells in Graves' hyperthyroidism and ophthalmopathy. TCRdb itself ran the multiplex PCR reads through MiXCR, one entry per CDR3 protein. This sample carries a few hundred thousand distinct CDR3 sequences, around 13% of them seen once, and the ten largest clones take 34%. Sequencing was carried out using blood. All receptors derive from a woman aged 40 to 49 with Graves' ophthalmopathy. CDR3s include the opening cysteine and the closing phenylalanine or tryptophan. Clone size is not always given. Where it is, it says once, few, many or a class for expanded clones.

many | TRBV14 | CASSPGTSVDNEQFF
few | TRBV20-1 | CSARDNRAKGYNEQFF
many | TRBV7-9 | CASSLGSGEGYPGPGYTF
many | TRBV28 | CASSSTPGQGSHEQFF
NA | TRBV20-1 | CSALAGGASKEQYF
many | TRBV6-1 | CASSMIYEQYF
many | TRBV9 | CASSHREGQPQHF
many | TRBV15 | CATSRDLFGAGDGQYF
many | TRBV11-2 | CASSQGIYGYTF
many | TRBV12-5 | CASGLGSGGAYNEQFF
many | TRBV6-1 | CASSLGDSGNTIYF
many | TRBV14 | CASSQKPGPISETQYF
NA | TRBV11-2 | CASSLGRQGGTGELFF
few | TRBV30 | CAWSVRALGTDTQYF
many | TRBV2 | CAIIGTGNTEAFF
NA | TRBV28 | CASSPLQVVVDEQYF
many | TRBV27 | CASSRGSSGYTF
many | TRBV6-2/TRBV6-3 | CASSYSTSGLQETQYF
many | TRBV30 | CAWSAGTGYGYTF
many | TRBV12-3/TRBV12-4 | CASCSILGGLDNEQFF
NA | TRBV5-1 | CASSLADQETQYF
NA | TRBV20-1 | CSASRGATYGNEQFF
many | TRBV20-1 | CSATSGGEETQYF
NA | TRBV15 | CATSPGSLTDIHF
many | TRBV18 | CASSQLDRAYEQYF
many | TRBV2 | CASSVGVRVYF
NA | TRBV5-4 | CASSPGQGSGETQYF
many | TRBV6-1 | CASSEEGEGQYF
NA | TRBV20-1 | CSARDPREQANQPQHF
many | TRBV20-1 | CSAAARVSYEQYF
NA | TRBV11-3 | CASSLYEVGEQFF
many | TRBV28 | CASSLPSGIPYEQYF
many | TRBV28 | CASTPPLAGGVDTQYF
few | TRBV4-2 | CASSQDREFDQPQHF
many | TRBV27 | CASSYLQGRAAEAFF
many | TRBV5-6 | CASSSDPYEQYF
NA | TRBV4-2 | CASSPGGGSAKNIQYF
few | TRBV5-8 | CASSLWGNTQYF
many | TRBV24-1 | CATSGKRGPVYNEQFF
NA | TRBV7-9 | CASSAPSTGSTDTQYF
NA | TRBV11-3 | CASSPGPWAYEQYF
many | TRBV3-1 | CASSQLLFGTSEVRSYNEQFF
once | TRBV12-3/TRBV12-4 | CASSYGYIYNEQFF
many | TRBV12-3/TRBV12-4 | CASRRQGEAGEQYF
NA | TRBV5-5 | CASSWANNEQFF
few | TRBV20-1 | CSARASDRVRYNEQFF
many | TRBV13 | CASSLEEAGAEAFF
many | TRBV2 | CATGGGGYTF
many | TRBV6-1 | CASRSVERGTEAFF
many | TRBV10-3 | CAIRQGAGSGELFF
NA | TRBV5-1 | CASSPADNSPLHF
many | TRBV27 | CASSPGLNYNEQFF
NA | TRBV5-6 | CASSLPQGSEAFF
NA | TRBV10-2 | CASSDVLAGGGETQYF
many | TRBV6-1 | CASRLGRTEAFF
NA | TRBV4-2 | CASSPRQLAGGNEQFF
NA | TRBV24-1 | CATSSHGTDNYGYTF
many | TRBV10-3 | CAISEKAPGQGFERHAFF
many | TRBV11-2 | CASSLVQGTRGTQYF